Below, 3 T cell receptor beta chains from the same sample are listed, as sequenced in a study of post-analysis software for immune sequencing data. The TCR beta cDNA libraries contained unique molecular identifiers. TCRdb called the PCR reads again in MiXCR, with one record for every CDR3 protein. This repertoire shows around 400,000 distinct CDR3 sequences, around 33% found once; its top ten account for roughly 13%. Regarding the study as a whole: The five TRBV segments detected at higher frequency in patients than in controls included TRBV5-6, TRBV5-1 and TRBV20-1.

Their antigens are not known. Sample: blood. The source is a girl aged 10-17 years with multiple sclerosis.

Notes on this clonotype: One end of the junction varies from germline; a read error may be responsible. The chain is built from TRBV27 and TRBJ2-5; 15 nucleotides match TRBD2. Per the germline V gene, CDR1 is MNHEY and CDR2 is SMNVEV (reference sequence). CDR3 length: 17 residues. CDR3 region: CASSLSGLAGGQGTQYF. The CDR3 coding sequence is TGTGCCAGCAGTTTATCGGGACTAGCGGGGGGCCAAGGGACCCAGTACTTC.

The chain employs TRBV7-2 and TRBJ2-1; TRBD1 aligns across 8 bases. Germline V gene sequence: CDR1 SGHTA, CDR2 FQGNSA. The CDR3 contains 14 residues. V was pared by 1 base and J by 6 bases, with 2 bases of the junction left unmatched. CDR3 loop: CASSLVGQVNEQFF. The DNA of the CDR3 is TGTGCCAGCAGCTTAGTGGGACAGGTCAATGAGCAGTTCTTC. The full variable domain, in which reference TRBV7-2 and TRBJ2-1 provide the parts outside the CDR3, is GAGVSQSPSNKVTEKGKDVELRCDPISGHTALYWYRQSLGQGLEFLIYFQGNSAPDKSGLPSDRFSAERTGGSVSTLTIQRTQQEDSAVYLCASSLVGQVNEQFFGPGTRLTVL.

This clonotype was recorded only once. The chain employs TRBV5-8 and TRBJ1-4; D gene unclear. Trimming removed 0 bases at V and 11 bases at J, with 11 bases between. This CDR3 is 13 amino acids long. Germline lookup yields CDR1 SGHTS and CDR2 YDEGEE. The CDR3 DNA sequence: TGTGCCAGCAGCTTGGACGGGAAGGGCAAACTGTTTTTT. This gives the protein CASSLDGKGKLFF.